Sequencing of this T cell receptor (beta chain) was carried out in a study of blood T cell repertoires in COVID-19. The overall study: Acute and convalescent COVID-19 samples came from the United States, Italy and Spain.

Germline CDR1 reads MDHEN; CDR2 reads SYDVKM. This CDR3 comprises 15 residues. The ends were cut back, 1 base at V and 0 bases at J, with 6 bases in the middle. Under the authors' procedure: Estimation of nucleated cell counts was performed using reference gene primer amplification. The assay was immunoSEQ multiplex PCR, and TCRdb's table has in-frame clones only and misses some. V, J and clone size were drawn from that table, and D and trimming were deduced from the DNA. Here the sample spans roughly 150,000 clones, 84% being singletons. The TCR originated in a man between 65 and 80 years old with active or convalescent COVID-19. V and J are TRBV28 and TRBJ2-2; D remains ambiguous. The sequenced material came from peripheral blood. DNA of the CDR3: TGTGCCAGCAGTTTATTTTCAGCGAACACCGGGGAGCTGTTTTTT. Encoded protein: CASSLFSANTGELFF.